This entry lists 24 T cell receptor beta chains sequenced from one sample in a study of blood T cell repertoires in COVID-19. Libraries were prepared by immunoSEQ multiplex PCR; TCRdb keeps only in-frame clonotypes and omits some of them. Among 300,000 to 350,000 clones listed, around nine tenths were seen once. Sequencing was carried out using PBMCs or T cells enriched from blood (not recorded which). These receptors were taken from a young woman who had been exposed to COVID-19.

CDR3 residues: CASGDPYNEQFF. CDR3 coding DNA: TGTGCCAGCGGAGACCCCTACAATGAGCAGTTCTTC. The chain is built from TRBV3-1 (or the pseudogene TRBV3-2) and TRBJ2-1; D gene ambiguous. CDR1 is LGHDT and CDR2 is YNNKEL in the germline V gene (reference sequence). This CDR3 has 12 amino acids. The germline V and J ends were trimmed by 8 bases and 2 bases, with 7 bases remaining between them.

The CDR3 nucleotides read TGTGCCAGCTCACCACAGGGACTAGCGGGAGGGAAAAACATTCAGTACTTC. Translating gives CASSPQGLAGGKNIQYF. The chain combines TRBV18 with TRBJ2-4; 16 bases line up with TRBD2. The CDR3 is 17 amino acids. Germline CDR1 reads KGHSH; CDR2 reads LQKENI. V lost 1 base and J lost 4; bases outside the gene matches: 1.

This chain uses TRBV18 with TRBJ2-2, with D maybe TRBD2 (5 bases). There are 17 residues in the CDR3. V shed 3 bases and J shed 2 bases, with 16 bases lying between them. The germline V gene has CDR1 KGHSH and CDR2 LQKENI. Here the CDR3 DNA reads TGTGCCAGCTCACCTGCCGCGGACTTTCAAAACACCGGGGAGCTGTTTTTT. Its translation: CASSPAADFQNTGELFF.

This clone was seen a handful of times. This chain links TRBV7-3 with TRBJ2-1; 16 nucleotides align to TRBD2. CDR3 size: 19 residues. Germline V lookup: CDR1 SGHTA, CDR2 FQGTGA. V trimming: 3 bases; J trimming: 2 bases; junction bases outside the gene matches: 7. The CDR3 protein is CASSFWGLAGGGPYNEQFF. The CDR3 DNA sequence: TGTGCCAGCAGCTTTTGGGGACTAGCGGGAGGGGGACCCTACAATGAGCAGTTCTTC.

The chain has TRBV7-9 and TRBJ2-7, with D maybe TRBD2 (6 bases). Trimming left V 5 bases short and J 1 base short, with 18 bases between. Germline V lookup: CDR1 SEHNR, CDR2 FQNEAQ (reference sequence). The CDR3 runs to 16 residues. DNA of the CDR3: TGTGCCAGCAGCGCCCCCTCTAGCGCCCCGTCCTACGAGCAGTACTTC. Translation gives CASSAPSSAPSYEQYF.

The chain carries TRBV4-1 and TRBJ2-3, with TRBD2 matching over 11 bases. This CDR3 is 16 amino acids long. Germline assignment: CDR1 MGHRA and CDR2 YSYEKL. V gave up 3 bases and J gave up 2 bases; unmatched junction bases: 4. CDR3 coding DNA: TGCGCCAGCAGCCATTATAGCGGGAGGGACACAGATACGCAGTATTTT. Translated: CASSHYSGRDTDTQYF.

Turning to this clone: Possible read error: a much larger clone is one base away. This CDR3 reads CASSWTSGSTDTQYF. CDR3 DNA: TGTGCCAGCAGTTGGACTAGCGGGAGCACAGATACGCAGTATTTT. The chain links TRBV6-5 to TRBJ2-3, with 11 nucleotides matching TRBD2. V trimming: 4 bases; J trimming: 0 bases; junction bases outside the gene matches: 0. This CDR3 is built from 15 residues. Germline V CDR1 and CDR2: MNHEY, SVGAGI.

The chain combines TRBV18 with TRBJ1-2, with TRBD1 identical over 8 bases. Germline V lookup: CDR1 KGHSH, CDR2 LQKENI. CDR3 length: 13 residues. Unmatched junction bases numbered 4, after V lost 3 bases and J lost 7 bases. For the CDR3, the DNA is TGTGCCAGCTCACCGGGACAGGCAGGTGGCTACACCTTC. Its protein product is CASSPGQAGGYTF.

The V gene is TRBV7-2, the J gene TRBJ2-5, with 8 positions matching TRBD1. This CDR3 region has 17 residues. With 4 bases clipped from V and 5 bases from J, the junction kept 15 bases outside the gene matches. The germline V gene has CDR1 SGHTA and CDR2 FQGNSA. CDR3 DNA sequence: TGTGCCAGCAGCTCACCTTTTGACAGGGGAGATGGGGAGACCCAGTACTTC. This gives the protein CASSSPFDRGDGETQYF.

The genes are TRBV19 and TRBJ2-3, with TRBD2 matching 9 bases. Germline V gene data show CDR1 as LNHDA and CDR2 as SQIVND (reference sequence). CDR3 length: 18 amino acids. V lost 0 bases and J lost 5; bases outside the gene matches: 12. The CDR3 nucleotides are TGTGCCAGTAGTATAGATCTTGGCATAGCGGGAGCAGTAGATACGCAGTATTTT. Translation: CASSIDLGIAGAVDTQYF.

This chain links TRBV11-3 with TRBJ2-2; 12 bases are shared with TRBD1. J was trimmed by 5 bases and V by 5 bases; bases with no gene match: 12. CDR1 and CDR2 (germline): SGHNT, YENEEA. There are 18 residues in the CDR3. Here the CDR3 reads CASSPGTGGGKGTGELFF. The DNA for the CDR3 is TGTGCCAGCAGCCCCGGGACAGGGGGCGGAAAGGGGACCGGGGAGCTGTTTTTT.

V usage is TRBV28 and J usage is TRBJ2-7; TRBD1 matches 10 bases. This CDR3 spans 16 amino acids. With V trimmed by 1 base and J by 6 bases, 9 bases remained unmatched. CDR1 and CDR2 from the germline V gene are MDHEN and SYDVKM. The CDR3: CASSLYFRDRGREQYF. The CDR3 coding sequence is TGTGCCAGCAGTTTATATTTCCGGGACAGGGGACGCGAGCAGTACTTC.

J is TRBJ2-1 and V is TRBV9; TRBD1 is a possible D gene (6 bases). Germline-derived CDR1 and CDR2 are SGDLS and YYNGEE. The CDR3 length is 16 residues. V dropped 0 bases and J dropped 3 bases, with 13 bases sitting between them. The CDR3 reads CASSVDQTGHYNEQFF. The CDR3 nucleotides read TGTGCCAGCAGCGTAGACCAGACAGGCCACTACAATGAGCAGTTCTTC. Full variable domain (missing parts from reference TRBV9 and TRBJ2-1): DSGVTQTPKHLITATGQRVTLRCSPRSGDLSVYWYQQSLDQGLQFLIQYYNGEERAKGNILERFSAQQFPDLHSELNLSSLELGDSALYFCASSVDQTGHYNEQFFGPGTRLTVL.

This clone was recorded once. The rearrangement joins TRBV2 to TRBJ1-1; D might be TRBD1 (5 bases). The V end lost 4 bases, the J end lost 3 bases, and 9 bases lay between the germline ends. CDR1 is SNHLY and CDR2 is FYNNEI in the germline V gene. This CDR3 has 13 amino acids. For the CDR3, the DNA is TGTGCCAGCAGTGGGGGGAGGGACACTGAAGCTTTCTTT. Protein product: CASSGGRDTEAFF.

The chain links TRBV30 to TRBJ2-7; D unclear. The germline gives CDR1 GTSNPN, CDR2 SVGIG (reference sequence). This CDR3 is built from 13 residues. V lost 0 bases, J lost 6 bases, and 12 bases lay in between. CDR3 in DNA: TGTGCCTGGAGTGTACTAACGACCGGCGAGCAGTACTTC. This translates into CAWSVLTTGEQYF.

The rearrangement uses TRBV5-1 and TRBJ2-7, with 8 bases identical to TRBD1. The germline V gene encodes CDR1 SGHRS and CDR2 YFSETQ. Unmatched junction bases numbered 9, after V lost 4 bases and J lost 3 bases. The CDR3 totals 15 residues. As DNA, the CDR3 is TGCGCCAGCAGCAGGATGACAGGGGCGGTCTACGAGCAGTACTTC. This encodes CASSRMTGAVYEQYF.

The chain employs TRBV10-3 and TRBJ2-5; 14 nucleotides match TRBD2. There are 19 residues in the CDR3. V trimming: 3 bases; J trimming: 2 bases; junction bases outside the gene matches: 11. Germline lookup yields CDR1 ENHRY and CDR2 SYGVKD. The CDR3 coding sequence is TGTGCCATCAGTGAATCGGTTGGACTAGCGGGAGGAGGTCAAGAGACCCAGTACTTC. Translating it yields CAISESVGLAGGGQETQYF.

This sequence joins TRBV11-2 and TRBJ1-3; TRBD1 matches at 7 bases. The CDR3 runs 15 residues. CDR1 and CDR2 (germline): SGHAT, FQNNGV. V lost 6 bases, J lost 3 bases, and 8 bases stayed unmatched. The DNA of the CDR3 is TGTGCCAGCAGACCCACCGGGACAGTTGGAAACACCATATATTTT. As protein: CASRPTGTVGNTIYF.

The chain is built from TRBV6-1 and TRBJ1-4; a possible D gene is TRBD1 (5 bases). The V end was cut by 3 bases, the J end by 14 bases, with 16 bases between. The CDR3 runs to 13 residues. Germline assignment: CDR1 MNHNS and CDR2 SASEGT. In nucleotides, the CDR3 is TGTGCCAGCAGTGATAGGGGCGGGATTGGGCTGTTTTTT. This sequence encodes CASSDRGGIGLFF.

The J gene is TRBJ2-1, the V gene TRBV10-3; TRBD1 matches 8 bases. CDR1 and CDR2 from the germline V gene are ENHRY and SYGVKD. This CDR3 has 15 residues. The junction had 4 bases not matched to a gene; V was cut back by 2 bases and J by 4 bases. In DNA form, the CDR3 reads TGTGCCATCAGTGAGCAGGGGGCGCGATACAATGAGCAGTTCTTC. Its protein product is CAISEQGARYNEQFF.

The chain couples TRBV2 to TRBJ1-1; no clear D. There are 14 residues in the CDR3. Germline V CDR1 and CDR2: SNHLY, FYNNEI. Trimming shortened V by 8 bases and J by 0 bases, and 13 bases separated the two germline ends. In nucleotides, the CDR3 is TGTGCCAGCGGCAGCGGGCCCTTGAACACTGAAGCTTTCTTT. Protein: CASGSGPLNTEAFF.

The V and J genes are TRBV7-8 and TRBJ2-1; 8 nucleotides align to TRBD1. The CDR3 runs to 16 residues. J gave up 7 bases and V 1 base, and 9 bases lay outside the gene matches. Germline-derived CDR1 and CDR2 are SGHVS and FQNEAQ. CDR3 region: CASSLVGGNRGNEQFF. The CDR3 DNA reads TGTGCCAGCAGCTTAGTAGGGGGGAACAGGGGGAATGAGCAGTTCTTC. Based on the CDR3 plus reference TRBV7-8 and TRBJ2-1, the full variable domain is GAGVSQSPRYKVAKRGQDVALRCDPISGHVSLFWYQQALGQGPEFLTYFQNEAQLDKSGLPSDRFFAERPEGSVSTLKIQRTQQEDSAVYLCASSLVGGNRGNEQFFGPGTRLTVL.

This clone occurred a few times. V is TRBV27 and J is TRBJ1-5, with D tentatively TRBD1 (5 bases). The V gene lost 2 bases and the J gene lost 5 bases, with 13 bases spanning the gap. Germline CDR1 and CDR2: MNHEY and SMNVEV (reference sequence). The CDR3 sequence is 15 residues long. Here the CDR3 reads CASSLGGDGYQPQHF. For the CDR3, the DNA is TGTGCCAGCAGTTTAGGCGGGGACGGATATCAGCCCCAGCATTTT.

The chain has TRBV6-5 and TRBJ1-2; D gene unclear. The V gene's germline CDR1 is MNHEY and CDR2 SVGAGI. CDR3 length: 14 amino acids. Trimming took off 5 bases at V and 3 bases at J, with 13 bases between the two ends. This CDR3 reads CASSPQPQDYGYTF. In DNA form, the CDR3 reads TGTGCCAGCAGTCCTCAACCGCAGGACTATGGCTACACCTTC.